Presented here are 5 T cell receptor beta chains from one specimen sequenced in a study of T-cell reconstitution after alpha-beta-depleted transplantation in children. Unique molecular identifiers were built into the TCRbeta library. TCRdb re-called the PCR reads with MiXCR, one entry per CDR3 protein. The sample yields around 300,000 distinct CDR3 sequences, roughly 9.1% seen once. Here the sequenced sample was PBMCs, taken before TCRalphabeta/CD19-depleted stem cell transplant. The receptor set was obtained from a boy less than two years old with acute myeloid leukemia, due to receive a stem cell transplant.

This clonotype was observed at least ten times. The chain joins TRBV9 to TRBJ2-5, with D possibly TRBD2 on 5 matching bases. This CDR3 has 15 amino acids. Between the trimmed V and J ends, which lost 4 bases and 1 base, there was a span of 14 bases. CDR1 is SGDLS, CDR2 YYNGEE, per germline. The CDR3 protein is CASSPRGRLQETQYF. CDR3 nucleotides: TGTGCCAGCAGCCCTCGAGGGAGACTCCAAGAGACCCAGTACTTC.

This clonotype was seen a handful of times. V usage is TRBV4-3 and J usage is TRBJ2-5; no reliable D call. The CDR3 is 16 residues long. Trimming stripped 0 bases from V and 0 bases from J, with 11 bases between. Germline assignment: CDR1 LGHNA and CDR2 YSLEER. The CDR3 reads CASSQEFGRDQETQYF. DNA of the CDR3: TGCGCCAGCAGCCAAGAGTTCGGACGGGACCAAGAGACCCAGTACTTC.

Many counts were recorded for this clonotype. The chain employs TRBV5-1 and TRBJ1-2, with TRBD1 identical over 11 bases. The germline V gene encodes CDR1 SGHRS and CDR2 YFSETQ. The CDR3 contains 16 residues. V lost 7 bases and J lost 3; bases outside the gene matches: 11. The CDR3 region has the DNA TGCGCCAGCGGATCCGGGACAGGGGGACGCGACTATGGCTACACCTTC. It encodes CASGSGTGGRDYGYTF.

This clonotype was counted ten times or more. The chain employs TRBV5-1 and TRBJ2-4, with 12 positions matching TRBD1. Looked up from germline, CDR1 is SGHRS and CDR2 is YFSETQ. The V and J ends lost 7 bases and 1 base, in that order; junction bases with no gene match: 3. The CDR3 contains 15 residues. The CDR3 coding sequence is TGCGCCAGCGGGACAGGGGGCTCGGCCAAAAACATTCAGTACTTC. Translation gives CASGTGGSAKNIQYF.

This clonotype was detected ten times or more. This chain links TRBV28 with TRBJ1-5; no firm D call. Germline CDR1 reads MDHEN; CDR2 reads SYDVKM. The CDR3 has 16 residues. Trimming took 6 bases from V and 3 from J, leaving 18 bases between them. The CDR3 spells CASSPYLDILNQPQHF. The CDR3 DNA sequence: TGTGCCAGCAGCCCTTACCTTGACATTCTCAATCAGCCCCAGCATTTT. The full variable domain, its missing parts supplied by reference TRBV28 and TRBJ1-5, is DVKVTQSSRYLVKRTGEKVFLECVQDMDHENMFWYRQDPGLGLRLIYFSYDVKMKEKGDIPEGYSVSREKKERFSLILESASTNQTSMYLCASSPYLDILNQPQHFGDGTRLSIL.